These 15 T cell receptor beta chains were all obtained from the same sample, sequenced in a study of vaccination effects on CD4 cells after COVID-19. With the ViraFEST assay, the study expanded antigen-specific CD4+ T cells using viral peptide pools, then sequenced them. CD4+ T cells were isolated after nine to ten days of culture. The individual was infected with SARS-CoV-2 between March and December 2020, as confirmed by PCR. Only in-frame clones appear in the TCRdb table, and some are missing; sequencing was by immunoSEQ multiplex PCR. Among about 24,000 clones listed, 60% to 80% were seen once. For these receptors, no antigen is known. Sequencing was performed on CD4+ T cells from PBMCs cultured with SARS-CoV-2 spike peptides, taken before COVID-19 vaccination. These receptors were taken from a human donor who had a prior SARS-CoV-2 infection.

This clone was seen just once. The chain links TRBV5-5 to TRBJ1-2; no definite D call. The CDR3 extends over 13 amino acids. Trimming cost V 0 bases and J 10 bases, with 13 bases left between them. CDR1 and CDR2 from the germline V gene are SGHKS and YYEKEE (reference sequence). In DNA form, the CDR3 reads TGTGCCAGCAGCTTGGTCAGGATCGGGTTCTACACCTTC. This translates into CASSLVRIGFYTF.

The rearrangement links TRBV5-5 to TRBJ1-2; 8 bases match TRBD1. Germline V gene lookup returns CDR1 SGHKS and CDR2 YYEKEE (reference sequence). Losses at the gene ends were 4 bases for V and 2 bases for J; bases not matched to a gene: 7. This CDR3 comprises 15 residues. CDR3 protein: CASSPGQGLNYGYTF. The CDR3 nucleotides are TGTGCCAGCAGCCCTGGACAGGGACTAAACTATGGCTACACCTTC.

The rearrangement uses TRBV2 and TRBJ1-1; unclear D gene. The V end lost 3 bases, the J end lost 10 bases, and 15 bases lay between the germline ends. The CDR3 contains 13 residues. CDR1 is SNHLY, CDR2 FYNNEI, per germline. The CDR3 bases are TGTGCCAGCAGTGATAGCGCGGTGGGGATAGCTTTCTTT. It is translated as CASSDSAVGIAFF.

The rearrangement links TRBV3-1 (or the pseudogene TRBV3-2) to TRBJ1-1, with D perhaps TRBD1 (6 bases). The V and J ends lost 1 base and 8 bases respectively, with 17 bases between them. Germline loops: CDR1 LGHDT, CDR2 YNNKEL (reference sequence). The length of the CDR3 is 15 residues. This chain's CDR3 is CASSQGVFLGGEAFF. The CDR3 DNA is TGTGCCAGCAGCCAAGGGGTCTTCCTGGGGGGCGAAGCTTTCTTT.

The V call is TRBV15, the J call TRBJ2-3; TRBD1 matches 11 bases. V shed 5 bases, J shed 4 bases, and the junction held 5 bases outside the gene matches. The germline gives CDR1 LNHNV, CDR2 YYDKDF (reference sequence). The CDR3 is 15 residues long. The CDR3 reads CATSGWTGGPDTQYF. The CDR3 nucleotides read TGTGCCACCAGCGGATGGACAGGGGGCCCAGATACGCAGTATTTT.

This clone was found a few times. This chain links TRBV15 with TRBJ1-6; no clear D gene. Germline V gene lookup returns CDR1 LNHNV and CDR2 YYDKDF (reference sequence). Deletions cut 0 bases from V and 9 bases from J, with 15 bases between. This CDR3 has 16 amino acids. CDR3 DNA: TGTGCCACCAGCAGAGATAGAACCATCGGTAGTTCACCCCTCCACTTT. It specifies CATSRDRTIGSSPLHF.

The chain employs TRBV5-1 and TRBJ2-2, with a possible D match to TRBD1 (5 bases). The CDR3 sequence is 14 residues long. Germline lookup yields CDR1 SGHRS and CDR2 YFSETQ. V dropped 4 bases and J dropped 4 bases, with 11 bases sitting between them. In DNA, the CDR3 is TGCGCCAGCAGCCCGGTAGGGGCCACCGGGGAGCTGTTTTTT. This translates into CASSPVGATGELFF. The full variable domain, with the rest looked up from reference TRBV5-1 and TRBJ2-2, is KAGVTQTPRYLIKTRGQQVTLSCSPISGHRSVSWYQQTPGQGLQFLFEYFSETQRNKGNFPGRFSGRQFSNSRSEMNVSTLELGDSALYLCASSPVGATGELFFGEGSRLTVL.

The CDR3 DNA is TGTGCCAGCAGCCCAGCGGCGCCGGGGGGAACGACCGGGGAGCTGTTTTTT. Encoded protein: CASSPAAPGGTTGELFF. The chain joins TRBV5-4 to TRBJ2-2, with 7 bases matching TRBD2. Germline values: CDR1 SGHNT, CDR2 YYREEE (reference sequence). V lost 4 bases to trimming and J lost 5 bases; unmatched junction nucleotides: 14. The CDR3 contains 17 residues.

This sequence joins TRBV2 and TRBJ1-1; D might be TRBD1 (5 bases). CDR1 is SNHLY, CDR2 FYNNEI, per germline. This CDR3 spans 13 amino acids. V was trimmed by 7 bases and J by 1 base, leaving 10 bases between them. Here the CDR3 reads CASIGHENTEAFF. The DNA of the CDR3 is TGTGCCAGCATTGGACACGAGAACACTGAAGCTTTCTTT.

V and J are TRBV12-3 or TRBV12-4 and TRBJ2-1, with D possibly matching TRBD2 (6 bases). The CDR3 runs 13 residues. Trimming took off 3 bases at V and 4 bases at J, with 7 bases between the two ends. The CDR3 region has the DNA TGTGCCAGCAGTTTTCGGGGGTACAATGAGCAGTTCTTC. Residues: CASSFRGYNEQFF.

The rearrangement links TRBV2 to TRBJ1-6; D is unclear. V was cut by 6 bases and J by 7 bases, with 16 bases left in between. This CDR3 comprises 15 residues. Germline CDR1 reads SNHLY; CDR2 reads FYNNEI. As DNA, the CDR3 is TGTGCCAGCAGCATAGTTCCGAGAGGGAATTCACCCCTCCACTTT. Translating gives CASSIVPRGNSPLHF. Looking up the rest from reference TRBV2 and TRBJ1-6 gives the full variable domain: EPEVTQTPSHQVTQMGQEVILRCVPISNHLYFYWYRQILGQKVEFLVSFYNNEISEKSEIFDDQFSVERPDGSNFTLKIRSTKLEDSAMYFCASSIVPRGNSPLHFGNGTRLTVT.

CDR3 bases: TGCGCCAGCAGCCAAAAGACCTCGGGACAGGGGTTTGGCTACACCTTC. Protein: CASSQKTSGQGFGYTF. The chain combines TRBV4-1 with TRBJ1-2, with TRBD1 matching 10 bases. The V segment lost 2 bases and the J segment 7 bases; nucleotides outside the gene matches: 10. Germline loops: CDR1 MGHRA, CDR2 YSYEKL. This CDR3 comprises 16 residues.

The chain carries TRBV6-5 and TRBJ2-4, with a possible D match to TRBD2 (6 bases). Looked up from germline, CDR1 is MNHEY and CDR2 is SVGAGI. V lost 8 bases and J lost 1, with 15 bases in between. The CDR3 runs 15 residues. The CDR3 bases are TGTGCCAGCCATGGAGGGGCTGGGGCCAAAAACATTCAGTACTTC. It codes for CASHGGAGAKNIQYF.

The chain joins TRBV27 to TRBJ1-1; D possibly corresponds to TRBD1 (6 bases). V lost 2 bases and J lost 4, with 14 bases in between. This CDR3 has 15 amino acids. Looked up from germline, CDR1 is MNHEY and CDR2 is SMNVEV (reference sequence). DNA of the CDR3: TGTGCCAGCAGTTTAATACAGGGCGAGGGCACTGAAGCTTTCTTT. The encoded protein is CASSLIQGEGTEAFF.

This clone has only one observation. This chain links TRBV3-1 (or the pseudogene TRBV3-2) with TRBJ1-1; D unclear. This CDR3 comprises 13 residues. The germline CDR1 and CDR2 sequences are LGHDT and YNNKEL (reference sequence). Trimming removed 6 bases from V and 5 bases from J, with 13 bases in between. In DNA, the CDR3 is TGTGCCAGCAGTCCATCACCCGGAACTGAAGCTTTCTTT. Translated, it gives CASSPSPGTEAFF.